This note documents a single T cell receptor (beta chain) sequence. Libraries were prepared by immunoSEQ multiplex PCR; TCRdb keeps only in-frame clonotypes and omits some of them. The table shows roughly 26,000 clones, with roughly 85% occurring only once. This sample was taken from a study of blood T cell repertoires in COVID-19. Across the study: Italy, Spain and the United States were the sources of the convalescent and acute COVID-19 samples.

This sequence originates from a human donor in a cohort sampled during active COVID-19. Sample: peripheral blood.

Written as DNA, the CDR3 is TGTGCCAGCAGCTTAAATACAGGGTTGAATCAGCCCCAGCATTTT. Translation gives CASSLNTGLNQPQHF. The J gene is TRBJ1-5, the V gene TRBV7-8, with a weak D call TRBD1 (6 bases). Per the germline V gene, CDR1 is SGHVS and CDR2 is FQNEAQ. The CDR3 sequence is 15 residues long. V gave up 2 bases and J gave up 4 bases, with 12 bases separating them.